This is a list of T cell receptor beta chains from one sample in a study of blood T cell repertoires in COVID-19. Assay: immunoSEQ multiplex PCR; the TCRdb copy retains only in-frame clones and omits some. Among approximately 200,000 clones, approximately 78% were seen once, and the ten largest hold about 12%. Sequences were obtained from peripheral blood. The receptors shown here come from a woman older than 75 with COVID-19, enrolled during active disease. CDR3s include the opening cysteine and the closing phenylalanine or tryptophan. A D gene is named only where the DNA matches it firmly. Rows give clone size only sometimes, using once, few, many, or a class for an expanded clone.

CDR3aa: CASSNYETQYF; CDR3nt: TGTGCCAGTAGTAACTACGAGACCCAGTACTTC; abundance: NA; v_gene: TRBV19; d_gene: NA; j_gene: TRBJ2-5
CDR3aa: CASALSGTHNEQFF; CDR3nt: TGTGCCAGCGCACTTAGCGGGACACACAATGAGCAGTTCTTC; abundance: NA; v_gene: TRBV6-5; d_gene: TRBD2; j_gene: TRBJ2-1
CDR3aa: CASSISTSGGGTQYF; CDR3nt: TGTGCCAGTAGTATCTCGACTAGCGGGGGTGGGACGCAGTATTTT; abundance: once; v_gene: TRBV19; d_gene: TRBD2; j_gene: TRBJ2-3
CDR3aa: CASSEIEGLDTQYF; CDR3nt: TGTGCCAGCAGTGAAATAGAGGGCTTGGATACGCAGTATTTT; abundance: NA; v_gene: TRBV25-1; d_gene: NA; j_gene: TRBJ2-3
CDR3aa: CASSQATTSYEQYF; CDR3nt: TGTGCCAGCAGCCAGGCGACTACCTCCTACGAGCAGTACTTC; abundance: NA; v_gene: TRBV11-2; d_gene: NA; j_gene: TRBJ2-7
CDR3aa: CASNGAGNQPQHF; CDR3nt: TGTGCCAGTAATGGGGCAGGCAATCAGCCCCAGCATTTT; abundance: NA; v_gene: TRBV19; d_gene: NA; j_gene: TRBJ1-5
CDR3aa: CASSLALAGGREQYF; CDR3nt: TGTGCCAGCAGCTTAGCACTAGCGGGAGGACGGGAGCAGTACTTC; abundance: NA; v_gene: TRBV11-2; d_gene: TRBD2; j_gene: TRBJ2-7
CDR3aa: CASSRALFSGNTIYF; CDR3nt: TGTGCCAGCAGCCGAGCCCTGTTTTCTGGAAACACCATATATTTT; abundance: NA; v_gene: TRBV5-8; d_gene: NA; j_gene: TRBJ1-3
CDR3aa: CASSLGPNTEAFF; CDR3nt: TGTGCCAGCAGCCTAGGCCCGAACACTGAAGCTTTCTTT; abundance: medium-sized; v_gene: TRBV12-3/TRBV12-4; d_gene: NA; j_gene: TRBJ1-1
CDR3aa: CASSLPDRPAFF; CDR3nt: TGTGCCAGCAGCTTACCCGACAGGCCAGCTTTCTTT; abundance: NA; v_gene: TRBV13; d_gene: NA; j_gene: TRBJ1-1
CDR3aa: CASSLTYIDREGMNTEAFF; CDR3nt: TGTGCCAGCAGCTTAACTTATATCGACAGGGAAGGAATGAACACTGAAGCTTTCTTT; abundance: NA; v_gene: TRBV7-3; d_gene: TRBD1; j_gene: TRBJ1-1
CDR3aa: CASSWPGELFF; CDR3nt: TGTGCCAGCAGTTGGCCCGGGGAGCTGTTTTTT; abundance: NA; v_gene: TRBV7-2; d_gene: NA; j_gene: TRBJ2-2
CDR3aa: CASSYTRDRARHTGELFF; CDR3nt: TGTGCCAGCAGTTACACGCGGGACAGGGCCCGTCACACCGGGGAGCTGTTTTTT; abundance: once; v_gene: TRBV6-2/TRBV6-3; d_gene: TRBD1; j_gene: TRBJ2-2
CDR3aa: CASLTTGKSSSGANVLTF; CDR3nt: TGTGCCAGTTTGACGACAGGAAAGTCGAGCTCTGGGGCCAACGTCCTGACTTTC; abundance: once; v_gene: TRBV21-1; d_gene: NA; j_gene: TRBJ2-6
CDR3aa: CASSIGQATEAFF; CDR3nt: TGTGCCAGCAGCATCGGACAGGCCACTGAAGCTTTCTTT; abundance: few; v_gene: TRBV7-3; d_gene: TRBD1; j_gene: TRBJ1-1
CDR3aa: CASSLDGQRVNSPLHF; CDR3nt: TGTGCCAGCAGCTTAGATGGTCAGAGGGTAAATTCACCCCTCCACTTT; abundance: NA; v_gene: TRBV11-3; d_gene: NA; j_gene: TRBJ1-6
CDR3aa: CASSLGQVDYGYTF; CDR3nt: TGTGCCAGCAGCCTGGGACAGGTGGACTATGGCTACACCTTC; abundance: NA; v_gene: TRBV5-6; d_gene: TRBD1; j_gene: TRBJ1-2
CDR3aa: CASSPGTGFRDTQYF; CDR3nt: TGTGCCAGCAGCCCTGGGACAGGGTTTAGAGATACGCAGTATTTT; abundance: NA; v_gene: TRBV4-2; d_gene: TRBD1; j_gene: TRBJ2-3
CDR3aa: CASSPLPPSYEQYF; CDR3nt: TGCGCCAGCAGTCCCCTCCCTCCCTCCTACGAGCAGTACTTC; abundance: NA; v_gene: TRBV5-1; d_gene: NA; j_gene: TRBJ2-7
CDR3aa: CAISDDIAGGRNEQFF; CDR3nt: TGTGCCATCAGTGATGATATAGCGGGGGGGCGGAATGAGCAGTTCTTC; abundance: NA; v_gene: TRBV10-3; d_gene: TRBD2; j_gene: TRBJ2-1
CDR3aa: CASSIAQGAGSTEAFF; CDR3nt: TGTGCCAGTAGTATAGCTCAGGGGGCAGGAAGCACTGAAGCTTTCTTT; abundance: NA; v_gene: TRBV19; d_gene: TRBD1; j_gene: TRBJ1-1
CDR3aa: CASSSGQGGYGYTF; CDR3nt: TGTGCCAGCAGTTCAGGACAGGGGGGCTATGGCTACACCTTC; abundance: NA; v_gene: TRBV27; d_gene: TRBD1; j_gene: TRBJ1-2
CDR3aa: CASSYEGAGEAFF; CDR3nt: TGTGCCAGCAGTTACGAGGGGGCAGGTGAAGCTTTCTTT; abundance: NA; v_gene: TRBV6-6; d_gene: TRBD1; j_gene: TRBJ1-1